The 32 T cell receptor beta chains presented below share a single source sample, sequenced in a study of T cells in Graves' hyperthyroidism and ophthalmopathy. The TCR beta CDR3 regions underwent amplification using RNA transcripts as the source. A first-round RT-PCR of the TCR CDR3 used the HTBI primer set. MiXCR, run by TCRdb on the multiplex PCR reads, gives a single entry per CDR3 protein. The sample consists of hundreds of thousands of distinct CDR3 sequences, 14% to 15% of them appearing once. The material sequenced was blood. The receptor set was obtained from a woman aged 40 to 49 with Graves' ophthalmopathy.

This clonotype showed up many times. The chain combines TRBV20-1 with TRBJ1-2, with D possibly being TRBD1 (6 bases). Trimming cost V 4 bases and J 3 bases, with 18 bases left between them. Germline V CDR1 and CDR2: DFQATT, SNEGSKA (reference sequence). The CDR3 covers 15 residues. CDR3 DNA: TGCAGTGCTAACGAGGGGGGGGCGCGCGACTATGGCTACACCTTC. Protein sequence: CSANEGGARDYGYTF.

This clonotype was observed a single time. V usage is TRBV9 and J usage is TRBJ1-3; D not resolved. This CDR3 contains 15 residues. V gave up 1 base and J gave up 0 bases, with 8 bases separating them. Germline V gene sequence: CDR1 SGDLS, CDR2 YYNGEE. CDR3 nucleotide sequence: TGTGCCAGCAGCGTATTCGGCAGCTCTGGAAACACCATATATTTT. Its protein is CASSVFGSSGNTIYF.

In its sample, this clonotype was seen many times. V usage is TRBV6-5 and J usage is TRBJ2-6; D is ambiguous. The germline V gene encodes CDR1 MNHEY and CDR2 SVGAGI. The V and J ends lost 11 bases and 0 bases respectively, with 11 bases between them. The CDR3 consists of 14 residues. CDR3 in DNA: TGTGCCTCCATGGGGTACTCTGGGGCCAACGTCCTGACTTTC. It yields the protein CASMGYSGANVLTF.

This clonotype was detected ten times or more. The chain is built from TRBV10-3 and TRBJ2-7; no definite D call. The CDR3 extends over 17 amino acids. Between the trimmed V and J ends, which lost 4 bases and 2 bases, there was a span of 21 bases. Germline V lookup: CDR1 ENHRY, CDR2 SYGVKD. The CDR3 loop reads CAISVRFLGFAPYEQYF. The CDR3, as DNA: TGTGCCATCAGTGTAAGGTTTCTGGGTTTCGCCCCCTACGAGCAGTACTTC.

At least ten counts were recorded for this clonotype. The CDR3 nucleotides read TGTGCCAGCAGTCTCCAAGGACAGGGAACCTACGAGCAGTACTTC. Amino acid sequence: CASSLQGQGTYEQYF. The chain carries TRBV28 and TRBJ2-7; 8 bases are shared with TRBD1. The junction had 8 bases not matched to a gene; V was cut back by 5 bases and J by 2 bases. CDR1 and CDR2 from the germline V gene are MDHEN and SYDVKM. There are 15 residues in the CDR3.

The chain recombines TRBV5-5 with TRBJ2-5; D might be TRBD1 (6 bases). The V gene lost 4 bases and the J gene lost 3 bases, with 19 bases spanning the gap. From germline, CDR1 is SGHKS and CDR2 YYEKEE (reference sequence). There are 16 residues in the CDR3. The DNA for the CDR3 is TGTGCCAGCAGCAAAACCGGGACCCCAGGGGAAGAGACCCAGTACTTC. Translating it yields CASSKTGTPGEETQYF.

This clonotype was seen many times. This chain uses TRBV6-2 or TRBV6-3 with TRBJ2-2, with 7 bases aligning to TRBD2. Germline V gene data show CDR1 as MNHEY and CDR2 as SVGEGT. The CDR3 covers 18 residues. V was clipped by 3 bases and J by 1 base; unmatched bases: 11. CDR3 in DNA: TGTGCCAGCAGTTATTTTTGGGCGGGAGAGGAGAACACCGGGGAGCTGTTTTTT. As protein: CASSYFWAGEENTGELFF.

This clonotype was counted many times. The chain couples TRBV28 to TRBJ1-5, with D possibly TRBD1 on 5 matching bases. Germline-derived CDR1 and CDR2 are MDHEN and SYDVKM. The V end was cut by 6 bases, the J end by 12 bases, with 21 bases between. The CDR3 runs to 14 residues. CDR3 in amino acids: CASSKDTARVDQHF. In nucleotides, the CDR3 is TGTGCCAGCAGCAAGGACACCGCGAGGGTTGACCAGCATTTT.

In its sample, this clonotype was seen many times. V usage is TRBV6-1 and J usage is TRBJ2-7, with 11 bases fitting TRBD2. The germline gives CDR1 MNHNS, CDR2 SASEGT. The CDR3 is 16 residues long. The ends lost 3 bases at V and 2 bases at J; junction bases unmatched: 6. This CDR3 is CASSDTGTSGPYEQYF. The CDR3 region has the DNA TGTGCCAGCAGTGATACCGGGACTAGCGGCCCCTACGAGCAGTACTTC.

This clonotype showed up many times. CDR3 loop: CASSKQVMNTEAFF. CDR3 nucleotide sequence: TGTGCCAGTAGTAAACAGGTCATGAACACTGAAGCTTTCTTT. This chain connects TRBV19 to TRBJ1-1; D might be TRBD1 (5 bases). Trimming shortened V by 4 bases and J by 0 bases, and 9 bases separated the two germline ends. In germline, CDR1 is LNHDA, CDR2 SQIVND (reference sequence). CDR3 size: 14 residues.

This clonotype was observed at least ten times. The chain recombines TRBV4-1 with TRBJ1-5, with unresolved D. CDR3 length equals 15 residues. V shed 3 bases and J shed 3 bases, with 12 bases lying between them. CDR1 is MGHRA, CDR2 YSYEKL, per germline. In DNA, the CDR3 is TGCGCCAGCAGCCAGTACGACGGGCCCAATCAGCCCCAGCATTTT. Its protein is CASSQYDGPNQPQHF.

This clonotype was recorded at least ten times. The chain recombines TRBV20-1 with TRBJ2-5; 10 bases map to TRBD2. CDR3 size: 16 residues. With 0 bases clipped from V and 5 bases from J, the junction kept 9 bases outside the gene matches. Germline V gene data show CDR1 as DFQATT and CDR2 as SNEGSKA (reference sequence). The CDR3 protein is CSARDPSGRAGETQYF. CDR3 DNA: TGCAGTGCTAGAGATCCAAGCGGGAGGGCCGGGGAGACCCAGTACTTC.

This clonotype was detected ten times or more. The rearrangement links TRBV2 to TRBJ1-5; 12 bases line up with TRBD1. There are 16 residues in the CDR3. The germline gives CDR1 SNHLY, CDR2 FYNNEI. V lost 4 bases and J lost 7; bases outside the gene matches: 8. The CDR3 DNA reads TGTGCCAGCAGTGGCCCGGGACAGGGGGCTTGGCAGCCCCAGCATTTT. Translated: CASSGPGQGAWQPQHF.

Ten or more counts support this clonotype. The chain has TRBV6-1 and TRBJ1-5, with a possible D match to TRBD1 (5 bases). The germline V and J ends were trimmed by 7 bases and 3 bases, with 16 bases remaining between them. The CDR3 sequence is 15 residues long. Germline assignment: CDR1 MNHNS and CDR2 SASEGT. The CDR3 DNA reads TGTGCCAGCATACGGGACTTCCGACTCAATCAGCCCCAGCATTTT. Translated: CASIRDFRLNQPQHF.

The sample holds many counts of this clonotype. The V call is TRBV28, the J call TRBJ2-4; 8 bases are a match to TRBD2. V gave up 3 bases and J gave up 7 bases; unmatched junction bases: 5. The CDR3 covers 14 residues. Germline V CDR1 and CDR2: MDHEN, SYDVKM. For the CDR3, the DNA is TGTGCCAGCAGTTTGGGCGGGAGGCCTAACATTCAGTACTTC. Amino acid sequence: CASSLGGRPNIQYF. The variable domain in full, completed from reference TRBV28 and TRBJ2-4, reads DVKVTQSSRYLVKRTGEKVFLECVQDMDHENMFWYRQDPGLGLRLIYFSYDVKMKEKGDIPEGYSVSREKKERFSLILESASTNQTSMYLCASSLGGRPNIQYFGAGTRLSVL.

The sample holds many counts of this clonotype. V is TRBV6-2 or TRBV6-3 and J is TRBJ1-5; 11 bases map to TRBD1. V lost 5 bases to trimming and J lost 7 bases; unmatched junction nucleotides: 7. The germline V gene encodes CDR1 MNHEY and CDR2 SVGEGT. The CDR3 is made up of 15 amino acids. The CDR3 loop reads CASSGQGAVRQPQHF. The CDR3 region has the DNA TGTGCCAGCAGTGGACAGGGGGCAGTCAGACAGCCCCAGCATTTT.

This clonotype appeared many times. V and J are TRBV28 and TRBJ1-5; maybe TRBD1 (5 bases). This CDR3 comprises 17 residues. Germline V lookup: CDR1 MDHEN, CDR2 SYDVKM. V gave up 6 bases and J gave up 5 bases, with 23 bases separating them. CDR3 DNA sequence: TGTGCCAGCAGCCCGAAGGAGAGAGGGGTGGGTTATCAGCCCCAGCATTTT. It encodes CASSPKERGVGYQPQHF.

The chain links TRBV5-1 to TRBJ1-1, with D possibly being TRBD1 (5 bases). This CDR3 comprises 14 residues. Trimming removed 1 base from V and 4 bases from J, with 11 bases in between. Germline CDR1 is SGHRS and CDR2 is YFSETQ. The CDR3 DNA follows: TGCGCCAGCAGCTTGCCGGCTGGGGGCACTGAAGCTTTCTTT. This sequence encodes CASSLPAGGTEAFF.

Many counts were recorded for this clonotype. The CDR3 coding sequence is TGCAGTGCAGCGGACAGGGATCACTATGGCTACACCTTC. It is translated as CSAADRDHYGYTF. The rearrangement links TRBV20-1 to TRBJ1-2, with TRBD1 matching over 8 bases. The V segment lost 6 bases and the J segment 3 bases; nucleotides outside the gene matches: 6. CDR3 length: 13 amino acids. In germline, CDR1 is DFQATT, CDR2 SNEGSKA (reference sequence).

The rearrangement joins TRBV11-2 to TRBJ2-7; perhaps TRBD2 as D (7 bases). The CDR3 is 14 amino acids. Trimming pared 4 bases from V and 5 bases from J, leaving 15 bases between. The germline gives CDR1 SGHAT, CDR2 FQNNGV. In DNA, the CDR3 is TGTGCCAGCAGCTGGGGGGCGGGAGAAAACGAGCAGTACTTC. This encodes CASSWGAGENEQYF.

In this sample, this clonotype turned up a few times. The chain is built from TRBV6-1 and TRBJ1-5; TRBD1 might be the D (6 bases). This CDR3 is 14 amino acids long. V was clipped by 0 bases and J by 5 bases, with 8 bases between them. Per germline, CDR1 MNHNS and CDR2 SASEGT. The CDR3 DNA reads TGTGCCAGCAGTGAAGCAGGGGGTTATCAGCCCCAGCATTTT. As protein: CASSEAGGYQPQHF.

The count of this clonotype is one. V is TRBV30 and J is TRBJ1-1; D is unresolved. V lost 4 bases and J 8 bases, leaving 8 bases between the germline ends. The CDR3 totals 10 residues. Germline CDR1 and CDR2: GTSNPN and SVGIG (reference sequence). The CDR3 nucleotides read TGTGCCTGGATAGGGCCGGAAGCTTTCTTT. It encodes CAWIGPEAFF.

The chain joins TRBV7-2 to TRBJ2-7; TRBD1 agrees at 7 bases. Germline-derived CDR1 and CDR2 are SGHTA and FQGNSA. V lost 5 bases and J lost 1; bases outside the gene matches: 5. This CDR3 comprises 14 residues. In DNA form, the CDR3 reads TGTGCCAGCAGCGGGACAGCACTATCCTACGAGCAGTACTTC. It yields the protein CASSGTALSYEQYF.

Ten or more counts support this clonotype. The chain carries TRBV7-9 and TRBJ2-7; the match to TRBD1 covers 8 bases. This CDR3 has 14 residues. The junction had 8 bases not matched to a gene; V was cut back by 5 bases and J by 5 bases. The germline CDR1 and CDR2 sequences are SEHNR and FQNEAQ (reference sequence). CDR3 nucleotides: TGTGCCAGCAGCGCCCGGGACAGGCCCAACGAGCAGTACTTC. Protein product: CASSARDRPNEQYF.

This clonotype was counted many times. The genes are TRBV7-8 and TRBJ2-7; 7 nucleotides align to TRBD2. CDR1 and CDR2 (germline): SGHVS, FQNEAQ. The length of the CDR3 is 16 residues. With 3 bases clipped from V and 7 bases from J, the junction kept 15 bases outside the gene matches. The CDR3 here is CASSFVTAGVFSEQYF. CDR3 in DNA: TGTGCCAGCAGCTTCGTGACCGCGGGAGTTTTTAGTGAGCAGTACTTC.

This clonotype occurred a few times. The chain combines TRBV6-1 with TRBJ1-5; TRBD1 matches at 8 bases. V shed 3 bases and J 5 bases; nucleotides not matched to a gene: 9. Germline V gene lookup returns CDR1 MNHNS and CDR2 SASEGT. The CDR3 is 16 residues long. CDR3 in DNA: TGTGCCAGCAGTGACCTAGACAGGGGAAGGGATCAGCCCCAGCATTTT. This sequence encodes CASSDLDRGRDQPQHF.

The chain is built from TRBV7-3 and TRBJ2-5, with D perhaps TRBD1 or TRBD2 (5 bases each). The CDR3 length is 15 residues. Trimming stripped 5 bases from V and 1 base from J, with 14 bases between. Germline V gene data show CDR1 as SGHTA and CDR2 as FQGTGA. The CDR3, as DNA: TGTGCCAGCAGCGCCCGGGACGGAGCCCAAGAGACCCAGTACTTC. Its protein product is CASSARDGAQETQYF.

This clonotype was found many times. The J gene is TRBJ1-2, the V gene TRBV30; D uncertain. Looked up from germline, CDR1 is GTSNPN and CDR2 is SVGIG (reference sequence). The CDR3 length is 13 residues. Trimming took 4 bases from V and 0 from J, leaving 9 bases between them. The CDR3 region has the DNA TGTGCCTGGACACCTGAATCTAACTATGGCTACACCTTC. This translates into CAWTPESNYGYTF.

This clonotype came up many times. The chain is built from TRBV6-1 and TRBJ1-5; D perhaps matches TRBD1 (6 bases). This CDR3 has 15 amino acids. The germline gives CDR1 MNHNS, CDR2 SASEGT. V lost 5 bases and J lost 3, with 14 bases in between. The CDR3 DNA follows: TGTGCCAGCAGTCCCTTAGGGGGGATCAATCAGCCCCAGCATTTT. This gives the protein CASSPLGGINQPQHF.

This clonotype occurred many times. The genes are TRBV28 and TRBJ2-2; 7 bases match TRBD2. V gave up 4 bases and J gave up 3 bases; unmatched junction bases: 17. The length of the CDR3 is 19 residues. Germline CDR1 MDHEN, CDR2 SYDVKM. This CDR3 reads CASSWGWLAATSDTGELFF. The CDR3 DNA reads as TGTGCCAGCAGTTGGGGGTGGCTAGCGGCTACCTCGGACACCGGGGAGCTGTTTTTT.

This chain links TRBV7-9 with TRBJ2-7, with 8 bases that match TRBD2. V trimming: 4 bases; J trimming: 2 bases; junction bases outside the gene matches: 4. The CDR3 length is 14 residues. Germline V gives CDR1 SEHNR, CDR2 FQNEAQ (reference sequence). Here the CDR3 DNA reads TGTGCCAGCAGCTGGGAGCGGGAGCCCTACGAGCAGTACTTC. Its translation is CASSWEREPYEQYF.

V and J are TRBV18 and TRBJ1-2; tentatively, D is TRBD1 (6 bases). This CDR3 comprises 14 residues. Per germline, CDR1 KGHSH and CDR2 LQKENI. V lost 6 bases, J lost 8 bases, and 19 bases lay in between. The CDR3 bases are TGTGCCAGCTCCCCGAGCACAGGGACTGCCGGCTACACCTTC. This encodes CASSPSTGTAGYTF.